This is a list of T cell receptor beta chains from one sample in a study of neurological immune-mediated disorders. TCRdb reprocessed the 5' RACE reads via MiXCR and lists one record per CDR3 protein. Of approximately 48,000 distinct CDR3 sequences listed, 16% are singletons. What was sequenced was PBMCs. Receptors were obtained from a man aged 60 to 75 in good health. CDR3s include the opening cysteine and the closing phenylalanine or tryptophan. Fields, in order: clone size, D gene, V gene, J gene, CDR3 DNA, CDR3 protein. A D gene is named only where the DNA matches it firmly. Clone size appears in some rows only: once, few, many, or a class for an expanded clone.

>many|TRBD1|TRBV12-3/TRBV12-4|TRBJ1-2
TGTGCCAGCAGGCGGGACAGCGTATGGGGCTACACCTTC
CASRRDSVWGYTF
>many|-|TRBV28|TRBJ2-1
TGTGCCAGCAGCCGGACACTTAACTCCTACAATGAGCAGTTCTTC
CASSRTLNSYNEQFF
>many|TRBD2|TRBV20-1|TRBJ2-3
TGCAGTGCTAGTCCAAGCGGGAGGACTCCCACAGATACGCAGTATTTT
CSASPSGRTPTDTQYF
>many|-|TRBV7-6|TRBJ1-6
TGTGCCAGCAGCTTAGTGCCAGGGTCGGGATCGGAGTCACCCCTCCACTTT
CASSLVPGSGSESPLHF
>many|-|TRBV4-1|TRBJ1-2
TGCGCCAGCAGCCAAGAATTGCGGCCCCAGGGTGGCTACACCTTC
CASSQELRPQGGYTF
>many|-|TRBV5-1|TRBJ2-3
TGCGCCAGCAGCTTGGGTGGAGGTGGGGATACGCAGTATTTT
CASSLGGGGDTQYF
>-|-|TRBV6-6|TRBJ2-7
TGTGCCACCCGCTCTGTGGGCGATTCCTACGAGCAGTACTTC
CATRSVGDSYEQYF
>many|-|TRBV20-1|TRBJ1-4
TGCAGTGCCCCGGGGGGGGACACGCTCCTGGGAACTAATGAAAAACTGTTTTTT
CSAPGGDTLLGTNEKLFF
>few|-|TRBV19|TRBJ1-4
TGTGCCAGTAGTATCCTCCGAAATGAAAAACTGTTTTTT
CASSILRNEKLFF
>many|-|TRBV24-1|TRBJ1-5
TGTGCCACCAGTCGGACAAATCAGCCCCAGCATTTT
CATSRTNQPQHF
>many|-|TRBV14|TRBJ2-3
TGTGCCAGCAGCCAAGATCCTTTTCCGGCCAGCACAGATACGCAGTATTTT
CASSQDPFPASTDTQYF
>few|-|TRBV14|TRBJ1-5
TGTGCCAGCAGCCAATCCCGAGTGGGGGTTCAGCCCCAGCATTTT
CASSQSRVGVQPQHF
>many|-|TRBV7-2|TRBJ2-7
TGTGCCAGCAGCCGCGACAGGGGACTACGGGGAGAGCAGTACTTC
CASSRDRGLRGEQYF
>many|-|TRBV5-1|TRBJ2-2
TGCGCCAGCAGCTTGGATGCCGGGGAGCTGTTTTTT
CASSLDAGELFF
>many|TRBD1|TRBV20-1|TRBJ2-1
TGCAGTGCTAGAAAGTCCGGGACAGGGGCTCCCAATGAGCAGTTCTTC
CSARKSGTGAPNEQFF
>many|TRBD2|TRBV5-1|TRBJ2-5
TGCGCCAGCAGCATCGGACTAGCGACTGACCAAGAGACCCAGTACTTC
CASSIGLATDQETQYF
>many|-|TRBV29-1|TRBJ1-1
TGCAGCGTTGAAGCCAGGGTGGGCAGGGATGAAGCTTTCTTT
CSVEARVGRDEAFF
>many|TRBD1|TRBV5-1|TRBJ2-7
TGCGCCAGCAGCTTAACCGGGACAGGCATCGGGGAGCAGTACTTC
CASSLTGTGIGEQYF
>many|TRBD2|TRBV7-2|TRBJ2-1
TGTGCCAGCAGCCGACGGACTAGCGGCTTTCCGGGGAGCTCCTACAATGAGCAGTTCTTC
CASSRRTSGFPGSSYNEQFF
>many|TRBD2|TRBV20-1|TRBJ2-3
TGCAGTGCTAGAGGATACCTAGCGGGAGCATCTAGCACAGATACGCAGTATTTT
CSARGYLAGASSTDTQYF
>few|-|TRBV18|TRBJ2-1
TGTGCCAGCTCACCAGCCGTCCCGAGCTCCTACAATGAGCAGTTCTTC
CASSPAVPSSYNEQFF
>many|-|TRBV4-1|TRBJ1-2
TGCGCCAGCAGCCAAGTTAAACGGACCTACTCTAACTATGGCTACACCTTC
CASSQVKRTYSNYGYTF
>-|-|TRBV7-2|TRBJ1-5
TGTGCCAGCAGCTTAAGAGGCCAGTGTGGTTATCAGCCCAAGCATTTT
CASSLRGQCGYQPKHF
>-|TRBD1|TRBV7-2|TRBJ2-1
TGTGCCAGCAGCTTATCCGGGACAGGGTTGGGTGAGCAGTTCTTC
CASSLSGTGLGEQFF
>many|-|TRBV10-3|TRBJ1-5
TGTGCCATCAGTGAAAAAGGGACAAATCAGCCCCAGCATTTT
CAISEKGTNQPQHF
>many|-|TRBV21-1|TRBJ2-1
TGTGCCAGCAGTCCGGGAGGGGTGAAGACTAGCGGGCCTCGGGTAAATGAGCAGTTCTTC
CASSPGGVKTSGPRVNEQFF
>-|-|TRBV12-3/TRBV12-4|TRBJ2-5
TGTGCCAGCAGGCGTGAAGAGACCCAGTACTTC
CASRREETQYF
>many|-|TRBV20-1|TRBJ1-6
TGCAGTGCTAGAGAGGACTTAGTCGTCGGTTATAATTCACCCCTCCACTTT
CSAREDLVVGYNSPLHF
>many|-|TRBV9|TRBJ2-7
TGTGCCAGCAGCGTAGCCGCTAGATCCTACGAGCAGTACTTC
CASSVAARSYEQYF
>many|TRBD2|TRBV7-3|TRBJ2-3
TGTGCCAGCAGCTTCGGACTAGCGGGCACAGATACGCAGTATTTT
CASSFGLAGTDTQYF
>many|-|TRBV10-2|TRBJ2-1
TGCGCCAGCAGCCCACGTGATGGGTTTCGAGTTCTGTTCTTC
CASSPRDGFRVLFF
>many|-|TRBV5-1|TRBJ2-1
TGCGCCAGCAGCTTCCGGGGCGGAGGGGCCTACAATGAGCAGTTCTTC
CASSFRGGGAYNEQFF
>many|-|TRBV6-5|TRBJ2-7
TGTGCCAGCAGTTCCCGGTGGGGCGAGCAGTACTTC
CASSSRWGEQYF
>many|-|TRBV7-2|TRBJ2-6
TGTGCCAGCAGCCCCCTCGGGGCCAACGTCCTGACTTTC
CASSPLGANVLTF
>-|-|TRBV28|TRBJ2-4
TGTGCCAGCAGTTCAGGGGCCAAAAAAATTCAGTACTTC
CASSSGAKKIQYF
>once|-|TRBV20-1|TRBJ2-7
TGCAGTGCAAAGCCCCCCAGGGAGCAGTACTTC
CSAKPPREQYF
>many|-|TRBV5-1|TRBJ1-1
TGCGCCAGCAGCTTAACAGGAGGGGGATTGATTGGGACTGAAGCTTTCTTT
CASSLTGGGLIGTEAFF
>many|TRBD2|TRBV10-3|TRBJ2-1
TGTGCCATCAGTTGGGAGGGCCCGGGCTACAATGAGCAGTTCTTC
CAISWEGPGYNEQFF
>many|-|TRBV4-1|TRBJ1-5
TGCGCCAGCAGCCAAGATAGCGATCGTCCCCAGCATTTT
CASSQDSDRPQHF
>-|TRBD1|TRBV5-5|TRBJ2-5
TGTGCCAGCAGCCGACAGGGGGGGTGGGAGACCCAGTACTTC
CASSRQGGWETQYF